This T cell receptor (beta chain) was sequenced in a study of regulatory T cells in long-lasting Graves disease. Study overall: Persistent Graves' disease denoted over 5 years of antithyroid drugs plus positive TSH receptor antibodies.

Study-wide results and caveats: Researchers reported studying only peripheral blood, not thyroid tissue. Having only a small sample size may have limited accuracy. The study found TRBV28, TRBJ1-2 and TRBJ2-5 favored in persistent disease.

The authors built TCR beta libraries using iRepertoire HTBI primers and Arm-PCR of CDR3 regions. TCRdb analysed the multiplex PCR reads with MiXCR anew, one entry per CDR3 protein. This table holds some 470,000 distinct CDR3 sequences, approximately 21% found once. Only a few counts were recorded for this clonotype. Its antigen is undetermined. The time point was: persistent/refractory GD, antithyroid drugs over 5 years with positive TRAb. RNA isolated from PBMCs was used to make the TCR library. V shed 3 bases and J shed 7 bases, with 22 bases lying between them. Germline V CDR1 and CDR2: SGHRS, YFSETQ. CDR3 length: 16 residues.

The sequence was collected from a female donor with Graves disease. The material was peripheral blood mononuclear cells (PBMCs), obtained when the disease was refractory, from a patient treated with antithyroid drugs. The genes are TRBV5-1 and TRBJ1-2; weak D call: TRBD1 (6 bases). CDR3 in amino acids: CASSSDPLTGRSGYTF. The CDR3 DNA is TGCGCCAGCAGCTCCGATCCCCTGACAGGAAGAAGTGGCTACACCTTC.